Following are 26 T cell receptor beta chains from one sample sequenced in a study of a mutant IDH1 vaccine in newly diagnosed glioma. For these receptors, no antigen is known. As for time point: week 47, end of study. Doses of 300 ug of mutant IDH1 20-mer peptide were given with topical imiquimod. The method was immunoSEQ multiplex PCR; TCRdb's version includes in-frame clones alone and lacks a portion of them. The sample lists approximately 80,000 clones, approximately 80% occurring once. The source material was PBMCs, sampled from a glioma patient whose treatment included an IDH1 peptide vaccine. The source of these receptors is a man aged 35 to 55 with glioma.

This clone was seen a handful of times. The chain uses TRBV2 and TRBJ1-1; TRBD1 agrees at 9 bases. The germline V gene has CDR1 SNHLY and CDR2 FYNNEI. The CDR3 loop spans 14 amino acids. J was trimmed by 3 bases and V by 6 bases; bases with no gene match: 5. The CDR3, as DNA: TGTGCCAGCAGCCGGGACAGGGCGGACACTGAAGCTTTCTTT. Protein product: CASSRDRADTEAFF.

V usage is TRBV5-1 and J usage is TRBJ1-6; a possible D gene is TRBD1 (6 bases). Germline assignment: CDR1 SGHRS and CDR2 YFSETQ. Between the trimmed V and J ends, which lost 6 bases and 7 bases, there was a span of 11 bases. The CDR3 length is 13 residues. The CDR3, as DNA: TGCGCCAGCAACCAGGGGAAGAATTCACCCCTCCACTTT. Amino acids: CASNQGKNSPLHF. Filled out from reference TRBV5-1 and TRBJ1-6, the complete variable domain reads KAGVTQTPRYLIKTRGQQVTLSCSPISGHRSVSWYQQTPGQGLQFLFEYFSETQRNKGNFPGRFSGRQFSNSRSEMNVSTLELGDSALYLCASNQGKNSPLHFGNGTRLTVT.

V gene TRBV7-3 combines with J gene TRBJ2-7, with 11 bases lining up with TRBD2. Germline-derived CDR1 and CDR2 are SGHTA and FQGTGA. V trimming: 4 bases; J trimming: 3 bases; junction bases outside the gene matches: 14. The CDR3 is made up of 18 amino acids. This CDR3 reads CASSSQGLAAEGSYEQYF. For the CDR3, the DNA is TGTGCCAGCAGCTCCCAGGGACTAGCGGCCGAGGGGAGCTACGAGCAGTACTTC.

V usage is TRBV11-2 and J usage is TRBJ2-5, with D possibly TRBD2 on 7 matching bases. The V gene lost 2 bases and the J gene lost 2 bases, with 12 bases spanning the gap. From germline, CDR1 is SGHAT and CDR2 FQNNGV. The CDR3 has 15 residues. CDR3 nucleotide sequence: TGTGCCAGCAGCTTAAGGCGGGGGCGACAAGAGACCCAGTACTTC. Amino acid sequence: CASSLRRGRQETQYF.

The genes are TRBV5-4 and TRBJ1-3; D remains ambiguous. Germline V lookup: CDR1 SGHNT, CDR2 YYREEE (reference sequence). Trimming shortened V by 3 bases and J by 0 bases, and 10 bases separated the two germline ends. This CDR3 is built from 15 residues. The CDR3: CASSSAGGSGNTIYF. CDR3 nucleotides: TGTGCCAGCAGCTCAGCCGGCGGCTCTGGAAACACCATATATTTT.

This clone was counted a few times. The chain couples TRBV5-6 to TRBJ1-6; no firm D call. The V end was cut by 0 bases, the J end by 0 bases, with 10 bases between. Germline V gene sequence: CDR1 SGHDT, CDR2 YYEEEE. This CDR3 is 17 amino acids long. DNA for the CDR3: TGTGCCAGCAGCTTGGGCCGATCAGGCTCCTATAATTCACCCCTCCACTTT. Protein sequence: CASSLGRSGSYNSPLHF.

This clone was observed a few times. The chain has TRBV7-9 and TRBJ2-7, with 7 bases aligning to TRBD2. V dropped 2 bases and J dropped 7; count of bases not matched to a gene: 11. The germline V gene has CDR1 SEHNR and CDR2 FQNEAQ (reference sequence). CDR3 length equals 15 residues. CDR3 nucleotides: TGTGCCAGCAGCTTAAGTCCCAGCGGGGCCATTGAGCAGTACTTC. Its protein product is CASSLSPSGAIEQYF.

This rearrangement joins TRBV5-6 to TRBJ1-5, with 8 bases identical to TRBD1. The trim removed 4 bases at V and 0 bases at J, leaving 3 bases unmatched. Germline assignment: CDR1 SGHDT and CDR2 YYEEEE. CDR3 size: 15 residues. The CDR3 coding sequence is TGTGCCAGCAGCCGTGGACAGGGTAGCAATCAGCCCCAGCATTTT. The encoded protein is CASSRGQGSNQPQHF.

The gene calls are TRBV30 and TRBJ1-1; D perhaps matches TRBD1 (5 bases). The CDR3 is 13 residues long. Between the trimmed V and J ends, which lost 4 bases and 1 base, there was a span of 10 bases. Germline V gene lookup returns CDR1 GTSNPN and CDR2 SVGIG (reference sequence). This CDR3 is CAWKGTGNTEAFF. CDR3 nucleotide sequence: TGTGCCTGGAAAGGGACGGGGAACACTGAAGCTTTCTTT.

This clone was seen a handful of times. The V call is TRBV7-2, the J call TRBJ1-1; 7 nucleotides match TRBD1. Germline V gene data show CDR1 as SGHTA and CDR2 as FQGNSA. This CDR3 is built from 14 residues. The J segment lost 3 bases and the V segment lost 6 bases, leaving 7 bases of the junction unmatched. The chain's CDR3 is CASSRDGTDTEAFF. The CDR3 DNA sequence: TGTGCCAGCAGTCGAGACGGGACAGACACTGAAGCTTTCTTT.

This clone was found once. The chain recombines TRBV7-6 with TRBJ2-7; 7 positions match TRBD1. Germline V gives CDR1 SGHVS, CDR2 FNYEAQ. Trimming took 5 bases from V and 2 from J; bases not matched to a gene: 9. The CDR3 extends over 15 amino acids. CDR3 amino acids: CASSPVRGTAYEQYF. The CDR3 region has the DNA TGTGCCAGCAGCCCCGTGAGGGGGACAGCCTACGAGCAGTACTTC.

This clone was observed a few times. The V and J genes are TRBV19 and TRBJ1-4; D not resolved. V gave up 7 bases and J gave up 6 bases, with 9 bases separating them. The CDR3 contains 12 residues. Germline-derived CDR1 and CDR2 are LNHDA and SQIVND (reference sequence). The CDR3: CASNSYYEKLFF. The DNA for the CDR3 is TGTGCCAGTAACAGCTACTATGAAAAACTGTTTTTT.

V usage is TRBV7-9 and J usage is TRBJ2-1; weak D call: TRBD2 (5 bases). The CDR3 totals 14 residues. CDR1 and CDR2 (germline): SEHNR, FQNEAQ (reference sequence). Trimming removed 8 bases at V and 0 bases at J, with 11 bases between. The CDR3 is CASPRDSSYNEQFF. The CDR3 coding sequence is TGTGCCAGCCCTCGGGATAGCTCCTACAATGAGCAGTTCTTC.

This chain links TRBV30 with TRBJ2-2, with 8 nucleotides matching TRBD1. CDR3 length: 14 residues. Per germline, CDR1 GTSNPN and CDR2 SVGIG (reference sequence). The V segment lost 3 bases and the J segment 6 bases; nucleotides outside the gene matches: 6. CDR3 nucleotide sequence: TGTGCCTGGAGGACAGGGGTGGAGGCCGGGGAGCTGTTTTTT. Translating gives CAWRTGVEAGELFF.

About this clone itself: Other nucleotide sequences in the sample specify the same CDR3. V usage is TRBV19 and J usage is TRBJ2-1; the match to TRBD1 covers 7 bases. CDR1 is LNHDA, CDR2 SQIVND, per germline (reference sequence). The CDR3 runs 15 residues. The trim removed 6 bases at V and 0 bases at J, leaving 5 bases unmatched. The CDR3: CASRLDRSSYNEQFF. DNA of the CDR3: TGTGCCAGTAGACTGGACAGGAGCTCCTACAATGAGCAGTTCTTC.

This chain connects TRBV9 to TRBJ1-2, with no clear D. CDR3 length equals 13 residues. Germline V CDR1 and CDR2: SGDLS, YYNGEE. V was cut by 3 bases and J by 4 bases, with 10 bases left in between. The chain's CDR3 is CASSESGFYGYTF. Here the CDR3 DNA reads TGTGCCAGCAGCGAATCGGGCTTCTATGGCTACACCTTC.

The chain has TRBV2 and TRBJ2-2; 7 bases align to TRBD1. J lost 4 bases, V lost 2 bases, and 4 bases had no gene match. The germline CDR1 and CDR2 sequences are SNHLY and FYNNEI. CDR3 length: 15 amino acids. CDR3 loop: CASSETGVGTGELFF. Written as DNA, the CDR3 is TGTGCCAGCAGTGAAACAGGGGTAGGCACCGGGGAGCTGTTTTTT.

The chain uses TRBV7-8 and TRBJ2-5; TRBD2 matches 8 bases. The J segment lost 1 base and the V segment lost 7 bases, leaving 5 bases of the junction unmatched. The CDR3 is made up of 14 amino acids. Germline values: CDR1 SGHVS, CDR2 FQNEAQ. The CDR3 DNA reads as TGTGCCAGCACCCTCGGGAGGGCCCAAGAGACCCAGTACTTC. Amino acids: CASTLGRAQETQYF.

The rearrangement links TRBV10-2 to TRBJ2-2, with 8 bases matching TRBD2. Germline V gene lookup returns CDR1 WSHSY and CDR2 SAAADI. This CDR3 has 15 residues. Trimming removed 5 bases from V and 7 bases from J; junction bases left unmatched: 9. CDR3 in DNA: TGCGCCAGCAGTATGGAGCGGGGGAGGGTCGGGGAGCTGTTTTTT. It translates to CASSMERGRVGELFF.

The genes are TRBV18 and TRBJ2-1; D not resolved. V lost 1 base, J lost 7 bases, and 8 bases lay in between. The CDR3 covers 13 residues. Germline V gene data show CDR1 as KGHSH and CDR2 as LQKENI. This CDR3 reads CASSPLVGNEQFF. As DNA, the CDR3 is TGTGCCAGCTCACCACTAGTAGGGAATGAGCAGTTCTTC.

The chain recombines TRBV14 with TRBJ2-1; D possibly corresponds to TRBD2 (5 bases). Trimming left V 1 base short and J 2 bases short, with 12 bases between. The CDR3 contains 16 residues. CDR1 SGHDN and CDR2 FVKESK come from the germline V gene. The CDR3 region has the DNA TGTGCCAGCAGCCAAGTTTGGGCGGGTACCTACAATGAGCAGTTCTTC. Translated, it gives CASSQVWAGTYNEQFF.

The chain uses TRBV18 and TRBJ1-1, with D possibly matching TRBD1 (5 bases). The CDR3 covers 17 residues. Deletions cut 5 bases from V and 1 base from J, with 20 bases between. CDR1 KGHSH and CDR2 LQKENI come from the germline V gene. The CDR3 DNA sequence: TGTGCCAGCTCATTAGCCGGGACGGGCGAGGGGAACACTGAAGCTTTCTTT. Its translation is CASSLAGTGEGNTEAFF.

This chain links TRBV9 with TRBJ2-3; TRBD2 agrees at 12 bases. V shed 2 bases, J shed 3 bases, and the junction held 7 bases outside the gene matches. Germline V gene sequence: CDR1 SGDLS, CDR2 YYNGEE. The CDR3 contains 17 residues. Here the CDR3 DNA reads TGTGCCAGCAGCGTTACTAGCGGGAGGATTCGAACAGATACGCAGTATTTT. Translating gives CASSVTSGRIRTDTQYF. The variable domain in full, with the rest retrieved from reference TRBV9 and TRBJ2-3, is DSGVTQTPKHLITATGQRVTLRCSPRSGDLSVYWYQQSLDQGLQFLIQYYNGEERAKGNILERFSAQQFPDLHSELNLSSLELGDSALYFCASSVTSGRIRTDTQYFGPGTRLTVL.

This chain connects TRBV28 to TRBJ2-1; tentatively, D is TRBD2 (5 bases). V was pared by 10 bases and J by 5 bases, with 18 bases between. This CDR3 has 14 amino acids. The germline V gene has CDR1 MDHEN and CDR2 SYDVKM. DNA for the CDR3: TGTGCCATCCAATCTCCCGGGAACCACAATGAGCAGTTCTTC. Residues: CAIQSPGNHNEQFF.

V usage is TRBV10-3 and J usage is TRBJ1-1; TRBD1 matches 7 bases. Germline loops: CDR1 ENHRY, CDR2 SYGVKD. The V gene end was trimmed by 8 bases and the J gene end by 1 base; junction bases not matched to a gene: 4. The CDR3 extends over 13 amino acids. The DNA of the CDR3 is TGTGCCATCGGGGACAGCCCGAACACTGAAGCTTTCTTT. Protein: CAIGDSPNTEAFF.

This chain's CDR3 is CASSQGQGDRITEAFF. The DNA of the CDR3 is TGCGCCAGCAGTCAGGGACAGGGGGATAGGATAACTGAAGCTTTCTTT. The chain uses TRBV23-1 and TRBJ1-1, with TRBD1 matching over 11 bases. TRBV23-1 is designated an ORF whose function remains uncertain. With 3 bases clipped from V and 5 bases from J, the junction kept 8 bases outside the gene matches. This CDR3 contains 16 residues.